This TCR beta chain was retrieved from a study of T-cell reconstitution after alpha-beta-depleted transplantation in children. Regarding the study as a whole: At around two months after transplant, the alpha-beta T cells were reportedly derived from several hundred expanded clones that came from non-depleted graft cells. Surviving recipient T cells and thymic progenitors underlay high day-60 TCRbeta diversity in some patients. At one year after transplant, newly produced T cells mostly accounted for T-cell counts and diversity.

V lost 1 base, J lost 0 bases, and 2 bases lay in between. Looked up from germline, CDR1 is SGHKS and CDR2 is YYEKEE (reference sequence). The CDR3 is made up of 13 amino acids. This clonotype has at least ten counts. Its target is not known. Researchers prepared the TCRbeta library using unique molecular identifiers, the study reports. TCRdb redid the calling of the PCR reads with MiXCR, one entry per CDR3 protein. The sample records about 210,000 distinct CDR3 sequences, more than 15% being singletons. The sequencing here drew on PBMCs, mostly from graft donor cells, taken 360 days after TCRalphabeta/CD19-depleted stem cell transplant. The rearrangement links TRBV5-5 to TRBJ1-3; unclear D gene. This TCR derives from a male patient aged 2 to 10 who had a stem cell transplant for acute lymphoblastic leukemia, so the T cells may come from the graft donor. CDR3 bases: TGTGCCAGCAGCTTGTTCTCTGGAAACACCATATATTTT. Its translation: CASSLFSGNTIYF.